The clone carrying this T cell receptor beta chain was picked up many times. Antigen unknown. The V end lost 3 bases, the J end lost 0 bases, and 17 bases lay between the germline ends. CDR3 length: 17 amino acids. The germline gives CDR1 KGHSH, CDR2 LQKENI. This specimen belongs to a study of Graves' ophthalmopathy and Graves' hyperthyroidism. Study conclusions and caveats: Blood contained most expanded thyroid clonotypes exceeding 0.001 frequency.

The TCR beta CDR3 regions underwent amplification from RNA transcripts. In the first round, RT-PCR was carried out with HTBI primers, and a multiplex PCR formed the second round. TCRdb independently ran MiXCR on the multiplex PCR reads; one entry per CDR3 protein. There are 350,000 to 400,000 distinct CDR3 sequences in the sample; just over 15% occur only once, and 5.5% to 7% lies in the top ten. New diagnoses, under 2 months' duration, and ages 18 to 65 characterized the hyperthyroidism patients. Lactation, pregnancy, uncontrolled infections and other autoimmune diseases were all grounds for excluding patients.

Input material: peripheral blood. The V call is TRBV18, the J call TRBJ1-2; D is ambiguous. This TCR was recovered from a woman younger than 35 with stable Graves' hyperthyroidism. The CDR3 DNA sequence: TGTGCCAGCTCACCTTGGCCCTCTGGTTCAGCTAACTATGGCTACACCTTC. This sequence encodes CASSPWPSGSANYGYTF.